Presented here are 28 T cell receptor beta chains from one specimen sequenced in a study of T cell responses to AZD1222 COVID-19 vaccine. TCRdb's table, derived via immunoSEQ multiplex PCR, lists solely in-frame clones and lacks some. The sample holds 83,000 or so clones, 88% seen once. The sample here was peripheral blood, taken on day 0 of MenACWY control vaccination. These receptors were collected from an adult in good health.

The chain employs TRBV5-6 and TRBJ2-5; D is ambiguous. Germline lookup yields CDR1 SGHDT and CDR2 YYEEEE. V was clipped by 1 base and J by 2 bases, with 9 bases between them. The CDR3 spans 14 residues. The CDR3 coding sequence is TGTGCCAGCAGCTTGATTACAGCACAAGAGACCCAGTACTTC. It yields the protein CASSLITAQETQYF.

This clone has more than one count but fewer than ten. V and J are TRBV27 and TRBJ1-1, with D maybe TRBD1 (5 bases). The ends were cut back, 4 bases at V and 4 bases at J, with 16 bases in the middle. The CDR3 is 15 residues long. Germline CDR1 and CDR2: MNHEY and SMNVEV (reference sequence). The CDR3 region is CASSYAQGIGTEAFF. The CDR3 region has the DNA TGTGCCAGCAGTTATGCCCAGGGAATAGGCACTGAAGCTTTCTTT.

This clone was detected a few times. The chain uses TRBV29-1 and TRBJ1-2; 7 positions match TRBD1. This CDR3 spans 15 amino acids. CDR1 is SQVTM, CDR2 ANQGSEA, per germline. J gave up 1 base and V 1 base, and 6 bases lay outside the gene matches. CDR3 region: CSVEASGGINYGYTF. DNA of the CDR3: TGCAGCGTTGAAGCCTCAGGGGGGATTAACTATGGCTACACCTTC.

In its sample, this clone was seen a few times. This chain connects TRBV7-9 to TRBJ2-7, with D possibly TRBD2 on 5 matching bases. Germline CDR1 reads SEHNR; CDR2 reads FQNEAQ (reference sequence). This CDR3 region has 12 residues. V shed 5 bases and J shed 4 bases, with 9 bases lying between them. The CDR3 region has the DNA TGTGCCAGCAGCACTAGAAAGTACGAGCAGTACTTC. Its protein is CASSTRKYEQYF.

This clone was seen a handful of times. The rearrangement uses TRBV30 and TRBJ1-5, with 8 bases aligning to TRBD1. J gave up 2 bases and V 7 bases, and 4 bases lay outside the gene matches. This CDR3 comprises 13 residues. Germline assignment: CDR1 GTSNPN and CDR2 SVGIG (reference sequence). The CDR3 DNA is TGTGCCTACTCGGGACAGGGCAATCAGCCCCAGCATTTT. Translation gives CAYSGQGNQPQHF.

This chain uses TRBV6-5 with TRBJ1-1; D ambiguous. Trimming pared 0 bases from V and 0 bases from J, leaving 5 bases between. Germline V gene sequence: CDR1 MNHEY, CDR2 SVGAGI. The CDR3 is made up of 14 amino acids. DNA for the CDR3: TGTGCCAGCAGTTACTCGACTATGAACACTGAAGCTTTCTTT. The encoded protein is CASSYSTMNTEAFF.

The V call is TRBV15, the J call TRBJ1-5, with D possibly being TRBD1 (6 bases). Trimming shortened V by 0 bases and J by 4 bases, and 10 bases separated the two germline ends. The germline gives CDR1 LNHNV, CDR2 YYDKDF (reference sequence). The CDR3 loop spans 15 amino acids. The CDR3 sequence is CATSRDQGRNQPQHF. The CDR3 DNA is TGTGCCACCAGCAGAGATCAGGGGAGGAATCAGCCCCAGCATTTT.

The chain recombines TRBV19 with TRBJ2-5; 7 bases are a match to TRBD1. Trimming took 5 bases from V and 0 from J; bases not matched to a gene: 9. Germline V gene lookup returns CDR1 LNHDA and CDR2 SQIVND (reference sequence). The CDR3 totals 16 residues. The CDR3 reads CASSPGTDIYQETQYF. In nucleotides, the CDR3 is TGTGCCAGTAGTCCTGGGACAGATATTTACCAAGAGACCCAGTACTTC.

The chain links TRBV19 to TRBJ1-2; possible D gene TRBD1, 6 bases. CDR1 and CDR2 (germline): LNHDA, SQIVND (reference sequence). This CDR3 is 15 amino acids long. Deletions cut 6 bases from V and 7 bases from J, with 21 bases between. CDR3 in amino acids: CASSESQTHRAGYTF. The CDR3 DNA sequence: TGTGCCAGTAGCGAAAGCCAGACCCACAGGGCTGGCTACACCTTC.

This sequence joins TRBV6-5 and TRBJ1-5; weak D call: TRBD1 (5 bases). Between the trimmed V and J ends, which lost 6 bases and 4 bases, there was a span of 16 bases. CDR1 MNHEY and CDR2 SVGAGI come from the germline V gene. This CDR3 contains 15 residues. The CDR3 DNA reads TGTGCCAGCAGCCTTGGCGGGGGTGGTAATCAGCCCCAGCATTTT. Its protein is CASSLGGGGNQPQHF.

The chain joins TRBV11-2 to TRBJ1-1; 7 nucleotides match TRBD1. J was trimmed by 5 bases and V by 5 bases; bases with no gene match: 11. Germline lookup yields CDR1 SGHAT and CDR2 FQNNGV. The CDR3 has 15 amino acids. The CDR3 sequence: CASSRQGIRGTEAFF. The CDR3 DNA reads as TGTGCCAGCAGCCGACAGGGAATTAGAGGAACTGAAGCTTTCTTT. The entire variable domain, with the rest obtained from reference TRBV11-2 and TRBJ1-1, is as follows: EAGVAQSPRYKIIEKRQSVAFWCNPISGHATLYWYQQILGQGPKLLIQFQNNGVVDDSQLPKDRFSAERLKGVDSTLKIQPAKLEDSAVYLCASSRQGIRGTEAFFGQGTRLTVV.

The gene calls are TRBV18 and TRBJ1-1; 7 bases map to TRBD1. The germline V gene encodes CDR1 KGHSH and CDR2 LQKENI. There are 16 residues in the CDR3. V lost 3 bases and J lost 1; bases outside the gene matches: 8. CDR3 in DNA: TGTGCCAGCTCACCTCTAGGGGGCCCTGAGAACACTGAAGCTTTCTTT. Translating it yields CASSPLGGPENTEAFF.

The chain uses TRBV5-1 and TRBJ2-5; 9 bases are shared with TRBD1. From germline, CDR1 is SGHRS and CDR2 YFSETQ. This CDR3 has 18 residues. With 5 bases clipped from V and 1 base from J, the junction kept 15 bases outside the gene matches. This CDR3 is CASSLLVGTGRPQETQYF. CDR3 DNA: TGCGCCAGCAGTCTATTAGTCGGGACAGGGAGGCCCCAAGAGACCCAGTACTTC.

Written as DNA, the CDR3 is TGTGCCTGGAGTGACACTAATAGCAATCAGCCCCAGCATTTT. Translation gives CAWSDTNSNQPQHF. The chain is built from TRBV30 and TRBJ1-5, with D hard to call. Per the germline V gene, CDR1 is GTSNPN and CDR2 is SVGIG (reference sequence). The CDR3 runs to 14 residues. V was cut by 1 base and J by 0 bases, with 7 bases left in between. The full variable domain, with the rest looked up from reference TRBV30 and TRBJ1-5, is SQTIHQWPATLVQPVGSPLSLECTVEGTSNPNLYWYRQAAGRGLQLLFYSVGIGQISSEVPQNLSASRPQDRQFILSSKKLLLSDSGFYLCAWSDTNSNQPQHFGDGTRLSIL.

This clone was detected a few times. As DNA, the CDR3 is TGTGCCAGCAGCCCTTGGGACAGTGGCGACGAGCAGTACTTC. This sequence encodes CASSPWDSGDEQYF. This sequence joins TRBV3-1 (or the pseudogene TRBV3-2) and TRBJ2-7; 7 nucleotides line up with TRBD1. The germline gives CDR1 LGHDT, CDR2 YNNKEL (reference sequence). CDR3 length: 14 residues. The junction had 8 bases not matched to a gene; V was cut back by 4 bases and J by 5 bases.

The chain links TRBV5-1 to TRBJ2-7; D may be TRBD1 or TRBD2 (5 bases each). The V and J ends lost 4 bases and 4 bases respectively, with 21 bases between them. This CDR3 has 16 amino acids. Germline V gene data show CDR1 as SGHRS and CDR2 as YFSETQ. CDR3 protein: CASSPNPGLGVYEQYF. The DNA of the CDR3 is TGCGCCAGCAGCCCCAATCCGGGTTTGGGGGTTTACGAGCAGTACTTC. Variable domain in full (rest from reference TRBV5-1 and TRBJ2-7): KAGVTQTPRYLIKTRGQQVTLSCSPISGHRSVSWYQQTPGQGLQFLFEYFSETQRNKGNFPGRFSGRQFSNSRSEMNVSTLELGDSALYLCASSPNPGLGVYEQYFGPGTRLTVT.

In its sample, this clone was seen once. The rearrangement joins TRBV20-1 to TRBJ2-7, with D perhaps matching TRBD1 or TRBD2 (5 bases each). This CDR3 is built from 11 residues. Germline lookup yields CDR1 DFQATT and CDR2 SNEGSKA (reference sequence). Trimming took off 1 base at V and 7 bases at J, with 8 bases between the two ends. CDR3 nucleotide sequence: TGCAGTGCTAGAGGTGAGGGGGAGCAGTACTTC. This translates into CSARGEGEQYF.

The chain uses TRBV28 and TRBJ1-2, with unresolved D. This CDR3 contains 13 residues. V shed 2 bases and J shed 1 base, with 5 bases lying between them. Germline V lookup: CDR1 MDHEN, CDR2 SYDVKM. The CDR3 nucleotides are TGTGCCAGCAGTTTACGAAATAACTATGGCTACACCTTC. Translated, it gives CASSLRNNYGYTF.

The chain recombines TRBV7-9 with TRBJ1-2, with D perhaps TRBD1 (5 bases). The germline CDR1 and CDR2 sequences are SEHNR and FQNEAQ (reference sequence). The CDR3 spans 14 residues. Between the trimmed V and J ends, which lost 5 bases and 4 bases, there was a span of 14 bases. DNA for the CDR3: TGTGCCAGCAGCATCAGGGAGGTTCCCTATGGCTACACCTTC. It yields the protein CASSIREVPYGYTF.

The CDR3 loop is CASSLFSGESGELFF. The CDR3 DNA reads TGCGCCAGCAGCCTTTTCAGTGGGGAGTCCGGGGAGCTGTTTTTT. V and J are TRBV4-3 and TRBJ2-2, with a weak D call TRBD2 (5 bases). The CDR3 spans 15 residues. Trimming stripped 4 bases from V and 6 bases from J, with 15 bases between. Per germline, CDR1 LGHNA and CDR2 YSLEER.

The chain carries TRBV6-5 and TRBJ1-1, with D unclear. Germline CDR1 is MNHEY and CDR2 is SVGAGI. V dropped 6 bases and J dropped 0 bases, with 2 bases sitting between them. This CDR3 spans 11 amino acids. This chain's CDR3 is CASRMNTEAFF. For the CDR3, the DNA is TGTGCCAGCAGGATGAACACTGAAGCTTTCTTT.

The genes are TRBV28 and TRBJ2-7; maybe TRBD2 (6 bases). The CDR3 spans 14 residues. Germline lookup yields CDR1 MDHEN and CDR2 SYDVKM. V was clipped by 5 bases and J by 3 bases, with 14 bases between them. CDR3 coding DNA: TGTGCCAGCAGTCAAGTGGAGGGAGTCTACGAGCAGTACTTC. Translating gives CASSQVEGVYEQYF.

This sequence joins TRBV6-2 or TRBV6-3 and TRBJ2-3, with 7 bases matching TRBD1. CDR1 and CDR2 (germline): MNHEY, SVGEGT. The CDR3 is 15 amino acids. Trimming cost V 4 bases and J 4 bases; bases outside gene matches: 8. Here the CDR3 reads CASSSRQGGSDTQYF. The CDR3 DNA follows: TGTGCCAGCAGTTCGCGACAGGGTGGGTCAGATACGCAGTATTTT.

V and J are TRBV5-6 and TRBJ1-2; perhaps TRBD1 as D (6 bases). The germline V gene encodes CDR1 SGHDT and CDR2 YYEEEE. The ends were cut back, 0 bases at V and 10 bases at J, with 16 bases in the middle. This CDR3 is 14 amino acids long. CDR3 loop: CASSLGQAPLPYTF. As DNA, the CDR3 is TGTGCCAGCAGCTTGGGACAGGCGCCCCTTCCCTACACCTTC.

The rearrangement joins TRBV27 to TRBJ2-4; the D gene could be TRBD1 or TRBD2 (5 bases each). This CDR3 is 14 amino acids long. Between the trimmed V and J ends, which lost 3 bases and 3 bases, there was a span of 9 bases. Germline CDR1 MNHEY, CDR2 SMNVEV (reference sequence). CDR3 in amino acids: CASSFWGFKNIQYF. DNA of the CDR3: TGTGCCAGCAGTTTTTGGGGGTTCAAAAACATTCAGTACTTC.

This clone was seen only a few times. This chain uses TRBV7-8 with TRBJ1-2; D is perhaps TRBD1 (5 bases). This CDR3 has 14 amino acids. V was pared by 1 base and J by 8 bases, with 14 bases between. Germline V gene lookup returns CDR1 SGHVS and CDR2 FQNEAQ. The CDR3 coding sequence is TGTGCCAGCAGCTTAGTCGGGGCACCGGGGGGCTACACCTTC. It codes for CASSLVGAPGGYTF.

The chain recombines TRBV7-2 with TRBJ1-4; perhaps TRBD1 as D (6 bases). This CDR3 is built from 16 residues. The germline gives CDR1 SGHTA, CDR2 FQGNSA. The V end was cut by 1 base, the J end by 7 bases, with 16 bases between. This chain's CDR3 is CASSLGSGALGEKLFF. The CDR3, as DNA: TGTGCCAGCAGCTTAGGGTCAGGGGCATTGGGTGAAAAACTGTTTTTT.

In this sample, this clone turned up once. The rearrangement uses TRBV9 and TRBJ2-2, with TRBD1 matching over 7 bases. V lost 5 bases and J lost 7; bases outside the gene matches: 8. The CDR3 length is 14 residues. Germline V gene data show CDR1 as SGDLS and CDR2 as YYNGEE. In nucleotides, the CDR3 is TGTGCCAGCAGGGAGAGGGGGCCAAGCGGGGAGCTGTTTTTT. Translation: CASRERGPSGELFF.